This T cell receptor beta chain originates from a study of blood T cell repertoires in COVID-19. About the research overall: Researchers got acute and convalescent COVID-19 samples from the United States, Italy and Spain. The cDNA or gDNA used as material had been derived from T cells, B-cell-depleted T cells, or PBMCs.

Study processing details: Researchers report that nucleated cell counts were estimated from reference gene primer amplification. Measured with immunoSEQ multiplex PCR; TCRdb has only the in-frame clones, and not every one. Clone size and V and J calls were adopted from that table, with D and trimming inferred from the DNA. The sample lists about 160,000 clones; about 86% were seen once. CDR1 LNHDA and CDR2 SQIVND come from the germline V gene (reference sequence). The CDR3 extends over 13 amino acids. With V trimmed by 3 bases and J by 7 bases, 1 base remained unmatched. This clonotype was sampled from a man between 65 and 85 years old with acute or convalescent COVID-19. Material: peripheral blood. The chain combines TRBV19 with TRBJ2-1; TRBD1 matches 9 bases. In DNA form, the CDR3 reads TGTGCCAGTAGTATGGACAGGGGTAATGAGCAGTTCTTC. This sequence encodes CASSMDRGNEQFF.